These 3 T cell receptor beta chains originate from one sample sequenced in a study of radiotherapy plus CTLA-4 blockade in lung cancer. Produced via immunoSEQ multiplex PCR; TCRdb's table is partial and in-frame only. The data contain about 72,000 clones, about 80% of them singletons. The sample in question was peripheral blood, obtained from a patient treated with radiotherapy plus ipilimumab. The receptors originated from a human donor with non-small cell lung cancer who had a partial response to radiotherapy plus ipilimumab.

V is TRBV30 and J is TRBJ1-6; D not resolved. Looked up from germline, CDR1 is GTSNPN and CDR2 is SVGIG (reference sequence). This CDR3 comprises 15 residues. V was pared by 0 bases and J by 12 bases, with 18 bases between. CDR3 nucleotide sequence: TGTGCCTGGAGTGTAAGAGGAGCGCCCGGCGGACCCCTCCACTTT. Translation: CAWSVRGAPGGPLHF.

The CDR3 spells CASSLSAGVGYTF. The DNA for the CDR3 is TGTGCCAGCAGTTTGAGCGCAGGGGTTGGCTACACCTTC. This chain links TRBV28 with TRBJ1-2; maybe TRBD1 (6 bases). The CDR3 length is 13 residues. V was cut by 3 bases and J by 7 bases, with 12 bases left in between. Germline V gene lookup returns CDR1 MDHEN and CDR2 SYDVKM.

V is TRBV5-1 and J is TRBJ2-5, with D maybe TRBD2 (5 bases). The ends were cut back, 4 bases at V and 2 bases at J, with 12 bases in the middle. The length of the CDR3 is 14 residues. Germline CDR1 is SGHRS and CDR2 is YFSETQ. The CDR3: CASSRGGSQETQYF. As DNA, the CDR3 is TGCGCCAGCAGCCGGGGTGGCTCACAAGAGACCCAGTACTTC.